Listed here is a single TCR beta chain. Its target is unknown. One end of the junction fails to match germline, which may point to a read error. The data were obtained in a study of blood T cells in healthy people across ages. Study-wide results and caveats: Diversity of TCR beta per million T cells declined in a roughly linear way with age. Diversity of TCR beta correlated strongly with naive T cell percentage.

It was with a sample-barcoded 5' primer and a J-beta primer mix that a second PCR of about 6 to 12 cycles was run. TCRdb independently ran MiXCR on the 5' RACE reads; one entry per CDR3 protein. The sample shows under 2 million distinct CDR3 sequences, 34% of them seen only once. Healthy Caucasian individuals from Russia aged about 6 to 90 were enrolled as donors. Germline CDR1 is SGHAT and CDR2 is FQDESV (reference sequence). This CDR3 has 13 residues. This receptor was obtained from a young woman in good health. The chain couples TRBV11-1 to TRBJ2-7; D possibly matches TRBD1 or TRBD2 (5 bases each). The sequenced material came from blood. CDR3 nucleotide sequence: TGTGCCGGCAGCTTCGGGGCCTCCTACGAGCAGTACTTC. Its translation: CAGSFGASYEQYF.